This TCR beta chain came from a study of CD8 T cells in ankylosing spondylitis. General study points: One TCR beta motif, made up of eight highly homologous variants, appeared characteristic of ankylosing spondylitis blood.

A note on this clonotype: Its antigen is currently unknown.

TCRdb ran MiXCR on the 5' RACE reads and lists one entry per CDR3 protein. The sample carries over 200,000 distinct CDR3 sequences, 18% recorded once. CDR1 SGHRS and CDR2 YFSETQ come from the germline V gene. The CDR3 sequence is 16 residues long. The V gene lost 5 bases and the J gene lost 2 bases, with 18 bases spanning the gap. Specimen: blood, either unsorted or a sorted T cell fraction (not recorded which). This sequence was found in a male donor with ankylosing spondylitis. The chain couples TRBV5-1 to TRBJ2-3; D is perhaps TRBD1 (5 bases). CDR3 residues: CASRAGPAGSTDTQYF. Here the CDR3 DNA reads TGCGCCAGCAGAGCTGGTCCGGCAGGGTCCACAGATACGCAGTATTTT. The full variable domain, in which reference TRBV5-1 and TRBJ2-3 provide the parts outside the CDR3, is KAGVTQTPRYLIKTRGQQVTLSCSPISGHRSVSWYQQTPGQGLQFLFEYFSETQRNKGNFPGRFSGRQFSNSRSEMNVSTLELGDSALYLCASRAGPAGSTDTQYFGPGTRLTVL.